This entry features one T cell receptor (beta chain) sequence. This clone was recorded once. Its antigen is still unknown. The DNA is omitted, as the CDR3 cannot be located on it reliably, and the CDR3 follows TCRdb's listing. These data come from a study of T cell changes during pregnancy in multiple sclerosis (dated by TCRdb to 2018 to 2020). For the wider study: The study examined how the T cell repertoire changed over the course of pregnancy in women with multiple sclerosis.

CDR3 length: 20 amino acids, cysteine to phenylalanine. To prepare the library, the immunoSEQ multiplex PCR assay was applied. TCRdb obtained this table from immuneACCESS and retained in-frame rearrangements with V and J assigned. These tables miss some clones; where compared with another copy, unresolved V genes account for less than half of the shortfall, and the remainder is unexplained. Counted in this sample were under 50,000 clones; roughly 87% of them appeared once. About 1% of the sample lies in the top ten. Recombination linked TRBV21-1 to TRBJ2-7; the table's D call TRBD1 went unverified against the DNA. TRBV21-1 is a documented pseudogene. The receptor comes from a female donor with multiple sclerosis, enrolled in a pregnancy study. The sequencing here drew on CD4+ T cells from peripheral blood mononuclear cells, taken after pregnancy. For the CDR3, the sequence is CASSKRVGQGAPGGAYEQYF.